This T cell receptor beta chain was captured in a study of T cell repertoires in cytomegalovirus infection. MiXCR was run by TCRdb on the reads, yielding one entry per CDR3 protein. The sample carries 650,000 to 900,000 distinct CDR3 sequences, approximately 32% recorded once. Worth noting for this clonotype: Its target is not known.

The length of the CDR3 is 16 residues. V was pared by 1 base and J by 3 bases, with 5 bases of the junction left unmatched. Germline V gene sequence: CDR1 SEHNR, CDR2 FQNEAQ (reference sequence). This receptor was identified in a human donor in good health (CMV status not recorded). Some clones in this sample may be carry-over from other donors' samples. V gene TRBV7-9 combines with J gene TRBJ2-5; TRBD1 matches 10 bases. Sequenced here: cultured CD8+ T cells from PBMCs, sampled from culture after CMV antigen stimulation. The CDR3 sequence is CASSLEGGTGEETQYF. The CDR3 region has the DNA TGTGCCAGCAGCTTAGAAGGTGGGACAGGGGAAGAGACCCAGTACTTC. Using reference TRBV7-9 and TRBJ2-5 for the parts outside the CDR3, the full variable domain is DTGVSQNPRHKITKRGQNVTFRCDPISEHNRLYWYRQTLGQGPEFLTYFQNEAQLEKSRLLSDRFSAERPKGSFSTLEIQRTEQGDSAMYLCASSLEGGTGEETQYFGPGTRLLVL.